This paragraph covers one T cell receptor (beta chain) sequence. The antigen remains unidentified. At least 7 million PBMCs were isolated per sample. A second PCR, run for about 6 to 11 cycles, used a sample-barcoded 5' primer plus a J-beta primer mix. TCRdb redid the calling of the 5' RACE reads with MiXCR, one entry per CDR3 protein. The repertoire holds about a million distinct CDR3 sequences, with around two fifths as singletons. This sample was taken from a study of blood T cells in healthy people across ages. Overall study results and limits: Donor CMV status was unknown, possibly confounding expanded clonotype changes.

The CDR3 runs to 15 residues. Germline V gene sequence: CDR1 DFQATT, CDR2 SNEGSKA (reference sequence). V was pared by 1 base and J by 11 bases, with 15 bases of the junction left unmatched. The chain couples TRBV20-1 to TRBJ2-5; the match to TRBD1 covers 8 bases. Input material: blood. This receptor was identified in a man younger than 35 in good health. CDR3 loop: CSARGGQGRYNEQYF. As DNA, the CDR3 is TGCAGTGCTAGAGGAGGACAGGGAAGGTACAATGAGCAGTACTTC.